Listed below are T cell receptor beta chains from one sample, sequenced in a study of molecular identifiers for immune sequencing clone quantification. TCRdb redid the calling of the PCR reads with MiXCR, one entry per CDR3 protein. Here the sample spans some 88,000 distinct CDR3 sequences, roughly a fifth being singletons. Input material: naive CD8+ T cells from blood, with Jurkat cell RNA spiked in. The receptors originated from a human donor in good health. Some libraries in this study had Jurkat cell RNA spiked in. Both conserved end residues are part of each CDR3. The D gene is left open where the match is weak. Clone size appears in some rows only: once, few, many, or a class for an expanded clone.

size	D	J	V	CDR3	DNA
NA	NA	TRBJ2-6	TRBV7-9	CASSLRESGANVQTF	TGTGCCAGCAGCTTGAGGGAGTCTGGGGCCAACGTCCAGACTTTC
NA	NA	TRBJ2-2	TRBV27	CASSFGRGHTGELFF	TGTGCCAGCAGTTTCGGCCGGGGGCACACCGGGGAGCTGTTTTTT
many	NA	TRBJ1-5	TRBV25-1	CASSESSARAQPQHF	TGTGCCAGCAGTGAAAGTTCCGCCAGGGCTCAGCCCCAGCATTTT
many	TRBD2	TRBJ2-7	TRBV28	CASSLAPLAGGIYEQYF	TGTGCCAGCAGTTTGGCCCCACTAGCGGGAGGTATCTACGAGCAGTACTTC
few	NA	TRBJ2-2	TRBV19	CASSILRNTGELFF	TGTGCCAGTAGTATTTTAAGGAACACCGGGGAGCTGTTTTTT
many	NA	TRBJ1-1	TRBV6-5	CASSEQGDTEAFF	TGTGCCAGCAGCGAACAGGGAGACACTGAAGCTTTCTTT
many	TRBD1	TRBJ2-7	TRBV6-5	CASSSPAGQGVEQYF	TGTGCCAGCAGTTCCCCCGCGGGACAGGGGGTCGAGCAGTACTTC
NA	NA	TRBJ2-7	TRBV5-1	CASRPPDNYEQHF	TGCGCCAGCAGGCCGCCCGATAATTACGAGCAGCACTTC
few	TRBD2	TRBJ2-3	TRBV4-1	CASSGGTSGGTDTQYF	TGCGCCAGCAGCGGCGGGACTAGCGGGGGCACAGATACGCAGTATTTT
many	NA	TRBJ2-5	TRBV3-1	CASSPDRGQTSFWTETQYF	TGTGCCAGCAGCCCCGACCGAGGCCAAACTAGCTTCTGGACCGAGACCCAGTACTTC
many	NA	TRBJ1-1	TRBV20-1	CSARATVMNTEAFF	TGCAGTGCTAGAGCGACAGTCATGAACACTGAAGCTTTCTTT
few	NA	TRBJ2-1	TRBV6-2/TRBV6-3	CASSYVRADEQFF	TGTGCCAGCAGTTACGTGCGGGCTGATGAGCAGTTCTTC
NA	TRBD2	TRBJ2-2	TRBV19	CASSMSAGGLAGELFF	TGTGCCAGTAGTATGTCGGCGGGGGGGCTCGCCGGGGAGCTGTTTTTT
many	TRBD2	TRBJ2-2	TRBV12-3/TRBV12-4	CASSSLGSGRALVNTGELFF	TGTGCCAGCAGTTCCTTAGGTAGCGGGAGGGCCCTCGTAAACACCGGGGAGCTGTTTTTT
NA	TRBD2	TRBJ2-1	TRBV5-4	CASSLAVTSVYNEQFF	TGTGCCAGCAGCTTGGCGGTGACTAGCGTCTACAATGAGCAGTTCTTC
many	NA	TRBJ2-5	TRBV2	CASSPVGAGETQYF	TGTGCCAGCAGCCCCGTAGGAGCCGGAGAGACCCAGTACTTC
many	TRBD2	TRBJ2-2	TRBV6-1	CASSNLGGLATNRNTGELFF	TGTGCCAGCAGTAATCTAGGGGGACTAGCGACTAATAGGAACACCGGGGAGCTGTTTTTT
few	NA	TRBJ2-1	TRBV5-1	CASSLAEPGDEQFF	TGCGCCAGCAGCTTGGCCGAGCCAGGGGATGAGCAGTTCTTC
many	NA	TRBJ1-2	TRBV9	CASRKPGHPYGYTF	TGTGCCAGCAGGAAACCGGGACACCCCTATGGCTACACCTTC
NA	NA	TRBJ2-4	TRBV5-8	CASSLVPLLGNIQYF	TGTGCCAGCAGCTTGGTACCCTTACTAGGGAACATTCAGTACTTC
many	NA	TRBJ2-7	TRBV2	CASSEWGTGQEAYF	TGTGCCAGCAGTGAATGGGGGACGGGCCAGGAGGCATACTTC
few	TRBD2	TRBJ2-1	TRBV6-6	CASTSGSSYNEQFF	TGTGCCAGCACTAGCGGGAGCTCCTACAATGAGCAGTTCTTC
few	NA	TRBJ1-3	TRBV12-3/TRBV12-4	CASSFYSSGNTIYF	TGTGCCAGCAGTTTTTACTCCTCTGGAAACACCATATATTTT
few	NA	TRBJ2-1	TRBV29-1	CSVGRANHNEQFF	TGCAGCGTAGGGCGGGCGAATCACAATGAGCAGTTCTTC
once	NA	TRBJ1-1	TRBV30	CAWSQGRLNTEAFF	TGTGCCTGGAGCCAGGGACGGCTGAACACTGAAGCTTTCTTT
many	NA	TRBJ2-3	TRBV7-8	CASSSLETVDTQYF	TGTGCCAGCAGCTCACTCGAAACCGTAGATACGCAGTATTTT
few	NA	TRBJ2-1	TRBV27	CASSLLVSEGSYEQFF	TGTGCCAGCAGTTTATTAGTTAGTGAGGGCAGCTATGAGCAGTTCTTC
NA	NA	TRBJ2-3	TRBV20-1	CSARKSQGRTDTQYF	TGCAGTGCTAGAAAGTCACAGGGCCGCACAGATACGCAGTATTTT
NA	TRBD2	TRBJ2-1	TRBV19	CASSIFPSGGAAQFF	TGTGCCAGTAGTATTTTCCCTAGCGGGGGGGCCGCGCAGTTCTTC
many	NA	TRBJ1-1	TRBV19	CASSRGGKHTEAFF	TGTGCCAGTAGTAGGGGCGGGAAGCACACTGAAGCTTTCTTT
NA	TRBD1	TRBJ2-7	TRBV27	CAGSSGQDYEQYF	TGTGCCGGCAGCTCGGGACAGGACTACGAGCAGTACTTC
many	NA	TRBJ2-6	TRBV6-5	CASSSGVSGANVLTF	TGTGCCAGCAGTTCCGGGGTCTCTGGGGCCAACGTCCTGACTTTC
NA	NA	TRBJ2-7	TRBV18	CASSPGRGAEQYF	TGTGCCAGCTCACCCGGCAGGGGGGCCGAGCAGTACTTC
many	TRBD1	TRBJ2-3	TRBV5-1	CASSTPTGTVTLRSANTQYF	TGCGCCAGCAGCACACCTACCGGGACAGTGACTTTGAGAAGCGCAAATACGCAGTATTTT
many	NA	TRBJ2-7	TRBV7-9	CASSSFTGGLAHEQYF	TGTGCCAGCAGCTCCTTTACAGGGGGACTAGCCCACGAGCAGTACTTC
many	NA	TRBJ2-2	TRBV27	CASMRRGNTGELFF	TGTGCCAGCATGAGGAGGGGAAACACCGGGGAGCTGTTTTTT
many	NA	TRBJ2-3	TRBV28	CASSPITDTQYF	TGTGCCAGCAGCCCAATCACAGATACGCAGTATTTT
NA	TRBD2	TRBJ2-3	TRBV4-3	CASSQGGTRAGTQYF	TGCGCCAGCAGCCAAGGGGGGACTAGGGCAGGTACGCAGTATTTT
NA	TRBD2	TRBJ2-5	TRBV3-1	CASSSLADGGETQYF	TGTGCCAGCAGCTCACTAGCGGATGGCGGAGAGACCCAGTACTTC
many	NA	TRBJ1-5	TRBV9	CASNEAGGGNQPQHF	TGTGCCAGCAACGAAGCCGGGGGAGGCAATCAGCCCCAGCATTTT
many	NA	TRBJ2-4	TRBV13	CASSFSGASKNIQYF	TGTGCCAGCAGCTTTTCGGGAGCTAGCAAAAACATTCAGTACTTC
many	TRBD2	TRBJ2-7	TRBV20-1	CSARPLAPSYEQYF	TGCAGTGCTAGACCACTAGCGCCTTCCTACGAGCAGTACTTC
many	TRBD1	TRBJ1-3	TRBV7-9	CASSTGTGSGNTIYF	TGTGCCAGCAGCACAGGGACAGGCTCTGGAAACACCATATATTTT
many	TRBD1	TRBJ2-3	TRBV20-1	CSATGQGKPDTQYF	TGCAGTGCTACGGGACAGGGGAAGCCAGATACGCAGTATTTT
many	NA	TRBJ2-1	TRBV28	CASSLDSSSYNEQFF	TGTGCCAGCAGTCTAGATTCAAGCTCCTACAATGAGCAGTTCTTC
NA	NA	TRBJ2-1	TRBV19	CASSIAYPPSEQFF	TGTGCCAGTAGTATAGCCTATCCACCCAGTGAGCAGTTCTTC
few	NA	TRBJ1-1	TRBV27	CASQTGDTEAFF	TGTGCCAGCCAGACAGGAGACACTGAAGCTTTCTTT
many	NA	TRBJ2-1	TRBV5-8	CASSLSGADEQFF	TGTGCCAGCAGCTTGTCCGGGGCCGATGAGCAGTTCTTC
many	TRBD1	TRBJ2-7	TRBV4-1	CASSPSGQGYEQYF	TGCGCCAGCAGCCCATCGGGACAGGGTTACGAGCAGTACTTC
NA	NA	TRBJ2-1	TRBV6-1	CASMRRVDNEQFF	TGTGCCAGCATGCGGCGGGTAGACAATGAGCAGTTCTTC
few	NA	TRBJ1-3	TRBV4-3	CASSQDRFLSGNTIYF	TGCGCCAGCAGCCAAGACCGCTTCCTCTCTGGAAACACCATATATTTT
few	NA	TRBJ2-6	TRBV11-3	CASRIGLWVAGANVLTF	TGTGCCAGCAGGATAGGGCTCTGGGTGGCTGGGGCCAACGTCCTGACTTTC